This TCR beta chain was sequenced for a study of shared clonotypes between healthy human individuals. General study findings and limits: When naive CD4 clonotypes were compared across several donors, around 5% were shared. Generation probability values for non-shared clonotypes were lower than those for clonotypes shared by all four donors.

The CDR3 covers 12 residues. From germline, CDR1 is MDHEN and CDR2 SYDVKM. Remarks on this clone: Its antigen is still unknown.

TCRdb's table, derived via immunoSEQ multiplex PCR, lists solely in-frame clones and lacks some. The data hold 780,000 or so clones, with about two thirds observed a single time. The sequence was obtained from a woman between 25 and 40 years old in good health. V gene TRBV28 combines with J gene TRBJ1-1; 11 bases are a match to TRBD1. The sample taken for sequencing was memory CD4+ T cells sorted from blood. Subset here: CD45RA-negative fraction. CDR3 DNA sequence: TGTGCTACCGGGACAGGGGGCACTGAAGCTTTCTTT. This gives the protein CATGTGGTEAFF.